The rows below give T cell receptor beta chains drawn from one sample of a study of T cells in Graves' hyperthyroidism and ophthalmopathy. MiXCR was run by TCRdb on the multiplex PCR reads, yielding one entry per CDR3 protein. Of 93,000 or so distinct CDR3 sequences detected, roughly 47% appear once; the ten largest clones hold about a quarter. The sample comprised blood. The receptor source for this set is a middle-aged man with Graves' hyperthyroidism. Each CDR3 is given without its conserved first and last residue.

j_call v_call cdr3_aa
TRBJ2-7 TRBV7-8 AGSLGRDRSHEQY
TRBJ2-5 TRBV15 ATSRGGAGKQETQY
TRBJ1-3 TRBV12-1 ASSFARGAGNTIY
TRBJ2-1 TRBV5-1 ASSTGQGGTIYNEQF
TRBJ1-5 TRBV7-9 AWSNGPNQPQH
TRBJ2-2 TRBV2 ASDGYGELF
TRBJ2-7 TRBV20-1 SARGVSGSLSSYEQY
TRBJ2-1 TRBV29-1 SVEVWDSQYNEQF
TRBJ2-7 TRBV15 AASRDRSSGAVYEQY
TRBJ2-3 TRBV12-3/TRBV12-4 ASSSPGLAGANTQY
TRBJ1-5 TRBV11-2 ASSWGQPQH
TRBJ1-2 TRBV28 ASRNQAGAANYGYT
TRBJ1-5 TRBV2 ASGDAPNQPQH
TRBJ1-5 TRBV19 ASSILGQNQPQH
TRBJ2-1 TRBV29-1 SVPGQSYNEQF
TRBJ1-5 TRBV19 ASSIVGGTYSNQPQH
TRBJ2-5 TRBV2 ASSGTVQETQY
TRBJ2-5 TRBV7-2 ASSQILRKETQY
TRBJ1-3 TRBV5-1 ASSESGTASSGNTIY
TRBJ2-7 TRBV20-1 SARGDRGEQY
TRBJ1-6 TRBV15 ANPGQLNSPLH
TRBJ1-3 TRBV9 ASTRWDTNTIY
TRBJ1-5 TRBV12-3/TRBV12-4 ASSLKGYSNQPQH
TRBJ2-5 TRBV18 ASSPPEAGGETQY
TRBJ2-1 TRBV14 ASSQLLAGALNEQF
TRBJ2-7 TRBV7-3 ASSLHPDRVEEQY
TRBJ1-5 TRBV7-2 ASSLGWLGETQH
TRBJ1-2 TRBV6-5 ASTTRGGHSNGYT
TRBJ2-7 TRBV6-5 ASRPRQGGCYEQY
TRBJ2-3 TRBV7-2 ASSWGPDPSYTQY
TRBJ1-2 TRBV2 ASSVTGGVYT
TRBJ1-6 TRBV19 ASSINLNSPLH
TRBJ1-5 TRBV11-2 ASSLAGARWQPPQH
TRBJ1-2 TRBV24-1 ATSDPQGSVGSYGYT
TRBJ1-1 TRBV12-3/TRBV12-4 ASSYPPEAF
TRBJ1-5 TRBV10-3 AISELGRPRH
TRBJ1-3 TRBV6-5 ASSYDRNTIY
TRBJ2-3 TRBV20-1 SARTRDTQY
TRBJ2-1 TRBV20-1 SARDGGRGYNEQF
TRBJ2-7 TRBV7-3 ASSSLAGGRRNEQY
TRBJ2-7 TRBV7-9 ASSPPNRVLMEQH
TRBJ2-2 TRBV7-2 ASSNNRDTGELF
TRBJ2-2 TRBV12-3/TRBV12-4 ASSFLRGGTGELF
TRBJ2-3 TRBV24-1 ATSDLWRGEVGTDTQY
TRBJ1-1 TRBV7-9 ASNPAGAGPNTEAF
TRBJ2-2 TRBV9 ASSARRGVNTGELF
TRBJ1-1 TRBV24-1 ATSEPGQWRTEAF
TRBJ1-5 TRBV30 AAKRDNQPQH
TRBJ1-1 TRBV6-5 ASKPGSDTEAF
TRBJ2-7 TRBV25-1 ARGWGEAPLEQY
TRBJ2-1 TRBV12-3/TRBV12-4 ASSLSAGGNNEQF